This T cell receptor beta chain derives from a study of beta chain features in type 1 diabetes. Study background: Examined across all samples were just under 110,000,000 sorted cells. Regarding the study as a whole: Sampled from patients, naive, central memory and Treg TCRB repertoires appeared more similar than those sampled from healthy donors. There was a moderate but significant shortening of TCRB CDR3s in all four CD4+ subsets of Type 1 diabetes patients.

The CDR3 has 15 residues. Germline V lookup: CDR1 SGHTA, CDR2 FQGNSA. The germline V and J ends were trimmed by 3 bases and 2 bases, with 11 bases remaining between them. Post-sort purity exceeded 95% for all sorted populations. Expressed TCRB transcripts were sequenced, since all the RNA that had been isolated was reverse transcribed. Profiling relied on immunoSEQ multiplex PCR, and the TCRdb table lists in-frame clones only, not all of them. The table records some 150,000 clones, 8.5% to 14% of them present only once. Worth noting for this clone: Its antigen is unidentified.

V is TRBV7-2 and J is TRBJ1-5; D not certain. This receptor was taken from a man younger than 30 in good health. The material sequenced was central memory CD4+ T cells from blood. CDR3 in amino acids: CASSLMSLGNQPQHF. CDR3 DNA: TGTGCCAGCAGCTTGATGTCCCTTGGCAATCAGCCCCAGCATTTT. Using reference TRBV7-2 and TRBJ1-5 for the parts outside the CDR3, the full variable domain is GAGVSQSPSNKVTEKGKDVELRCDPISGHTALYWYRQSLGQGLEFLIYFQGNSAPDKSGLPSDRFSAERTGGSVSTLTIQRTQQEDSAVYLCASSLMSLGNQPQHFGDGTRLSIL.